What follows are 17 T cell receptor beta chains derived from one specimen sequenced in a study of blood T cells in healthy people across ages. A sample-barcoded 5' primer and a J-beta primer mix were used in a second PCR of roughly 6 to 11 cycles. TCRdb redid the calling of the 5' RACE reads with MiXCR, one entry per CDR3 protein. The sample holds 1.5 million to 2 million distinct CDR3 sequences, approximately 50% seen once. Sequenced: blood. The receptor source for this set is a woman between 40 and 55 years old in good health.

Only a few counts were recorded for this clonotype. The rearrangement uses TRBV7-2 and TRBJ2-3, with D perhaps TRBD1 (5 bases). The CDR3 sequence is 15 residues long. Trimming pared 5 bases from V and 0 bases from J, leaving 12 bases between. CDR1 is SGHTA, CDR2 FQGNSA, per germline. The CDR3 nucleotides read TGTGCCAGCAGCCTACCGGACATGAGCACAGATACGCAGTATTTT. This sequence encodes CASSLPDMSTDTQYF.

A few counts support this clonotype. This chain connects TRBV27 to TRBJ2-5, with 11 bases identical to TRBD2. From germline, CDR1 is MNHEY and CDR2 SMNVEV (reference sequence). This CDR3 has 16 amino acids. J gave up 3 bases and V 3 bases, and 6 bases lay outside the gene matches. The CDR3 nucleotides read TGTGCCAGCAGTTTGCTCACTAGCGGGGGTAAAGAGACCCAGTACTTC. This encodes CASSLLTSGGKETQYF.

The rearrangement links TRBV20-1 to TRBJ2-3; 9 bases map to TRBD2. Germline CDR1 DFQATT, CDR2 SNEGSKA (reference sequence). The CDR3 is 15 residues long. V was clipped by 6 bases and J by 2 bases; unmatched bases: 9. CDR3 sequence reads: CSAAGTSSFTDTQYF. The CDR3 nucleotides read TGCAGTGCGGCCGGGACTAGCAGTTTCACAGATACGCAGTATTTT.

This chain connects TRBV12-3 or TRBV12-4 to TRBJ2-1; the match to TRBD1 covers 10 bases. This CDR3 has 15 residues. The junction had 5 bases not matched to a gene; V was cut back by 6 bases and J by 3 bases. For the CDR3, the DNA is TGTGCCAGCAGAAGGACAGGGGGACTCTACAATGAGCAGTTCTTC. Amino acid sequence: CASRRTGGLYNEQFF.

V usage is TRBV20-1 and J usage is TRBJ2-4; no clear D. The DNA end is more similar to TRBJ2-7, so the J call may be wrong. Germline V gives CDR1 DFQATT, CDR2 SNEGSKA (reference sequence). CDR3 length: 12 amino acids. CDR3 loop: CSALLSSYEQYF. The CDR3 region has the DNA TGCAGTGCTCTGCTATCCAGCTACGAGCAGTACTTC.

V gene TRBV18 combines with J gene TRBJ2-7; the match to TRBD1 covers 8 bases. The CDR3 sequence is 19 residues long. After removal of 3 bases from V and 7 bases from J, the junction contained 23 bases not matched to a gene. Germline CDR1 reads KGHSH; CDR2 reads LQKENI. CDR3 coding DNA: TGTGCCAGCTCACCCTATTTTTGGACAGGGTTGCCAATGTACAATGAGCAGTACTTC. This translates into CASSPYFWTGLPMYNEQYF.

CDR3 in amino acids: CASSRRPYNEQFF. The CDR3 DNA reads as TGTGCCAGCTCTAGGCGACCCTACAATGAGCAGTTCTTC. The chain recombines TRBV27 with TRBJ2-1; unclear D gene. This CDR3 contains 13 residues. Between the trimmed V and J ends, which lost 8 bases and 2 bases, there was a span of 10 bases. The germline V gene has CDR1 MNHEY and CDR2 SMNVEV (reference sequence).

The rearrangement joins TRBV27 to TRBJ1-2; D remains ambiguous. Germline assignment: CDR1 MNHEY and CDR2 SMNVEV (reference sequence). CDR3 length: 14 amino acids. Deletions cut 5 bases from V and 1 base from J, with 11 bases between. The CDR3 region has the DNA TGTGCCAGCAGTACAATACGAAATAACTATGGCTACACCTTC. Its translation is CASSTIRNNYGYTF.

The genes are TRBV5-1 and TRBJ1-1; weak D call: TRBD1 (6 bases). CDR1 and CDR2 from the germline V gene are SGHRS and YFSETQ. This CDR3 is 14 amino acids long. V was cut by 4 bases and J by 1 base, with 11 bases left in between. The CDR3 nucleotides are TGCGCCAGCAGCCCGGGACACGAGAACACTGAAGCTTTCTTT. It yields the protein CASSPGHENTEAFF.

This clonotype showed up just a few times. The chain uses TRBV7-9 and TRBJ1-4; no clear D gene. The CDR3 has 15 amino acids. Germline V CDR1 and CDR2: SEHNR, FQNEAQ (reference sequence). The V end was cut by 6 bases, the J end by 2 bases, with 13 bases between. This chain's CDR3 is CASSQGQLTNEKLFF. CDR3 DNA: TGTGCCAGCAGTCAAGGGCAGTTGACTAATGAAAAACTGTTTTTT.

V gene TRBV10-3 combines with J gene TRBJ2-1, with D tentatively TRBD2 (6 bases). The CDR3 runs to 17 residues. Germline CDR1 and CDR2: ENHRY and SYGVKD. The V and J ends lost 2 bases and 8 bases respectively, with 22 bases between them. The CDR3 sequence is CAISEIGSGGPSDEQFF. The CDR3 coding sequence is TGTGCCATCAGTGAGATAGGTAGTGGAGGGCCCTCGGATGAGCAGTTCTTC.

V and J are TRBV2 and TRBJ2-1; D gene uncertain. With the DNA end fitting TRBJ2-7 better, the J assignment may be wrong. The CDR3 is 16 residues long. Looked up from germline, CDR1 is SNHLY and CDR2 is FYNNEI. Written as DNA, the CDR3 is TGTGCCAGCAGTGAATCTCAAGAGACCTTGTACAATGAGCAGTACTTC. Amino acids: CASSESQETLYNEQYF.

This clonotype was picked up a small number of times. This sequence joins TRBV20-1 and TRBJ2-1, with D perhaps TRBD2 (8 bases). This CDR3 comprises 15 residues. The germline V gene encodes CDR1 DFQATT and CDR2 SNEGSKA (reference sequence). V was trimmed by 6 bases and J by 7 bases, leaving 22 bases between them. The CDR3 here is CSALNRDSGSNEQFF. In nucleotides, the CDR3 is TGCAGTGCCCTGAACCGGGACAGCGGGAGTAATGAGCAGTTCTTC.

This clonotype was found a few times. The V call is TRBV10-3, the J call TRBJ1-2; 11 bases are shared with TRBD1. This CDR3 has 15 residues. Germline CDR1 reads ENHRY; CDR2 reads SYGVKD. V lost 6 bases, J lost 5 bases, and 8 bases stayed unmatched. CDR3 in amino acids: CAIRPTGQGVYGYTF. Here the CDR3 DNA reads TGTGCCATCAGACCTACGGGACAGGGGGTATATGGCTACACCTTC.

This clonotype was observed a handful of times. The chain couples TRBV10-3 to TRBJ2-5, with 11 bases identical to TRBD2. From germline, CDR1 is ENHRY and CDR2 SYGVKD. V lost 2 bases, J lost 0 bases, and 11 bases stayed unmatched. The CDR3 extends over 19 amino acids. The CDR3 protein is CAISEDRLAGTLYQETQYF. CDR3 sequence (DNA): TGTGCCATCAGTGAGGACCGACTAGCGGGGACCCTCTACCAAGAGACCCAGTACTTC.

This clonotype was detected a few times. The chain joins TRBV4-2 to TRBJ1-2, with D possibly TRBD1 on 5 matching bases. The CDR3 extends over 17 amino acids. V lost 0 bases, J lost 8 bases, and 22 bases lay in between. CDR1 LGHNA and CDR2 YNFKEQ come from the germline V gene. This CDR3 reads CASSQDPSKGLGRGYTF. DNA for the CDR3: TGTGCCAGCAGCCAAGATCCGTCGAAGGGGCTCGGACGGGGCTACACCTTC.

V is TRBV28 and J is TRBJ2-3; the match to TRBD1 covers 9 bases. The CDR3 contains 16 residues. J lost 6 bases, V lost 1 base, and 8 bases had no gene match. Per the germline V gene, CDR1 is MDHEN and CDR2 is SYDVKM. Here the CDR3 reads CASSLSGTGRSDTQYF. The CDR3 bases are TGTGCCAGCAGTTTATCCGGGACAGGGAGGTCGGATACGCAGTATTTT.